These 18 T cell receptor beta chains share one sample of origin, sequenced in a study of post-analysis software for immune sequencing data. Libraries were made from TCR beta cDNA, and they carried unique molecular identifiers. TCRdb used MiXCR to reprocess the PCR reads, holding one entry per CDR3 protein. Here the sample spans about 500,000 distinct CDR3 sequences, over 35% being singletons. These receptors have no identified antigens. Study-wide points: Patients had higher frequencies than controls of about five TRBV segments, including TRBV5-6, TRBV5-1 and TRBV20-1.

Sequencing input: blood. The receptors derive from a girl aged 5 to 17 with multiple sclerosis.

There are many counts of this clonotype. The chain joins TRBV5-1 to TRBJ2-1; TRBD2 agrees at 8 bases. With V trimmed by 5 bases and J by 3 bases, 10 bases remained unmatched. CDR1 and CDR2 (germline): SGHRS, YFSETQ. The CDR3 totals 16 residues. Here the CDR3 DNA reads TGCGCCAGCAGAATGGTCAGACTAGCGTTCTACAATGAGCAGTTCTTC. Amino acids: CASRMVRLAFYNEQFF.

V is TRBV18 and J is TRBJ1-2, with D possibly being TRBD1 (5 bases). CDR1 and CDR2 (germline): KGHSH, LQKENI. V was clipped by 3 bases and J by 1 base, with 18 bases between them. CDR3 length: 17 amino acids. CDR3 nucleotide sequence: TGTGCCAGCTCACCTACTGAGGGGAACGATCTTAACTATGGCTACACCTTC. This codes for CASSPTEGNDLNYGYTF.

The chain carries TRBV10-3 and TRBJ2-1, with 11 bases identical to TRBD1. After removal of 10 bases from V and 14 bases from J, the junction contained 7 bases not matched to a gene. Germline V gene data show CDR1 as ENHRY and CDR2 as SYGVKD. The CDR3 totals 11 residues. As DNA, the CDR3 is TGTGCCACGGGGGGACAGGGGGTAGAGTTCTTC. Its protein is CATGGQGVEFF.

CDR3 in DNA: TGCAGCGTTGATGGTCCAGGGGATATGGCAGATACGCAGTATTTT. It is translated as CSVDGPGDMADTQYF. The rearrangement joins TRBV29-1 to TRBJ2-3, with a tentative D call TRBD1 (6 bases). Germline CDR1 and CDR2: SQVTM and ANQGSEA. The V end lost 3 bases, the J end lost 4 bases, and 17 bases lay between the germline ends. The CDR3 has 15 residues.

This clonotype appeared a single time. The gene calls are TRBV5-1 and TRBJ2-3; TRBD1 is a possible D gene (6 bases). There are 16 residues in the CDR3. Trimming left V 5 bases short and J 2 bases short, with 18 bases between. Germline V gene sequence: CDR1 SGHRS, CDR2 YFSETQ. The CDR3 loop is CASSHYRDTYTDTQYF. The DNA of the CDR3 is TGCGCCAGCAGTCACTACCGGGACACCTACACAGATACGCAGTATTTT.

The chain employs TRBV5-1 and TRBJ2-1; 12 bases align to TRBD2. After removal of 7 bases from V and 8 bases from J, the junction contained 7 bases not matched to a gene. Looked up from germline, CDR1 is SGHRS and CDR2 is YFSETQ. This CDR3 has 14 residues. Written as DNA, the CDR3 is TGCGCCAGCTCCGGACTAGCGGGGATCGATGAGCAGTTCTTC. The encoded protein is CASSGLAGIDEQFF. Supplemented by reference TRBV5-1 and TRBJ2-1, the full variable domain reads KAGVTQTPRYLIKTRGQQVTLSCSPISGHRSVSWYQQTPGQGLQFLFEYFSETQRNKGNFPGRFSGRQFSNSRSEMNVSTLELGDSALYLCASSGLAGIDEQFFGPGTRLTVL.

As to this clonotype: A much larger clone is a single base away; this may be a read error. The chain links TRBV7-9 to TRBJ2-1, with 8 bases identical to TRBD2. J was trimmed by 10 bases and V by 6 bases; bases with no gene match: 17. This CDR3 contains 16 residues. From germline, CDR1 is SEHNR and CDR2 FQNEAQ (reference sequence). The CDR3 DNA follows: TGTGCCAGCAGGCAAGGGTGGAGCGGGAGCTTTTTCGAGCAGTTCTTC. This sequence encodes CASRQGWSGSFFEQFF.

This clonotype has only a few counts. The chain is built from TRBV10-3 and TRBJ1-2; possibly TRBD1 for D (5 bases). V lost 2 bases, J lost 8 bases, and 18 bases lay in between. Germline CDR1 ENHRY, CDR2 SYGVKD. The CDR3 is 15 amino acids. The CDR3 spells CAISEPHRDRGGYTF. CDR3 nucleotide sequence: TGTGCCATCAGTGAGCCGCACCGGGACCGGGGAGGCTACACCTTC.

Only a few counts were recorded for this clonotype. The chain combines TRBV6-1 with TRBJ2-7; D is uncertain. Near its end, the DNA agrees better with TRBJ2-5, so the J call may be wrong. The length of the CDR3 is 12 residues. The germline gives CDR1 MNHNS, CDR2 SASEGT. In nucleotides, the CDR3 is TGTGCCAGCAGGGGGTGGGGAGAGACCCAGTACTTC. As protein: CASRGWGETQYF.

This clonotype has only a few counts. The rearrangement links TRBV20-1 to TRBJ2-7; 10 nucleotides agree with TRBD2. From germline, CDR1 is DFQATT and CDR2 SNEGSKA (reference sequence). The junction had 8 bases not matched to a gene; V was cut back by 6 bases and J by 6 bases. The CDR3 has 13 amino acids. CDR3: CSAPIAGGSEQYF. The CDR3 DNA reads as TGCAGTGCCCCGATAGCGGGAGGAAGCGAGCAGTACTTC.

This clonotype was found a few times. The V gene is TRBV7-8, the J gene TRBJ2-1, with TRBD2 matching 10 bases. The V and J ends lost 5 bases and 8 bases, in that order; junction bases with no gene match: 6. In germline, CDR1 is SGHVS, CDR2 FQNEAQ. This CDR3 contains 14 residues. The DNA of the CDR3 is TGTGCCAGCAGCCGCCTAGCGGGAGAAGATGAGCAGTTCTTC. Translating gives CASSRLAGEDEQFF.

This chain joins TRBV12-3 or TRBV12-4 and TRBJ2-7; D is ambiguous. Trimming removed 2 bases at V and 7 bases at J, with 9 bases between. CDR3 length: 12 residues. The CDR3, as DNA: TGTGCCAGCAGTTTAATCGGGTGGGAGCAGTACTTC. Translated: CASSLIGWEQYF.

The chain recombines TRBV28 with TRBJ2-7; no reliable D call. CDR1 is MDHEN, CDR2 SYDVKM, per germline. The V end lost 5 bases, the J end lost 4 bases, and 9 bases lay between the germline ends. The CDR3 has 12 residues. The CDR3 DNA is TGTGCCAGCAGTCCCGCGCGGTACGAGCAGTACTTC. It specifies CASSPARYEQYF.

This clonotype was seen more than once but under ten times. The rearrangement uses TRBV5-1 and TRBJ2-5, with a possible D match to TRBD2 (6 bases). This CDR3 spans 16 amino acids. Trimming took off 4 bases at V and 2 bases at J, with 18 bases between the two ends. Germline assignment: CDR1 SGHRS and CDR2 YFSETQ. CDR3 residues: CASSPLGGKGQETQYF. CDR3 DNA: TGCGCCAGCAGCCCCTTGGGGGGAAAGGGGCAAGAGACCCAGTACTTC.

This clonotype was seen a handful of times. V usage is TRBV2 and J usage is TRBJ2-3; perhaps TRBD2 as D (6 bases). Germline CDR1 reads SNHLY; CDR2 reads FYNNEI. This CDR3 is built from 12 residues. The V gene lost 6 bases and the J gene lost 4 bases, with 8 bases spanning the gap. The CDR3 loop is CASRSGADTQYF. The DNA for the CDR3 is TGTGCCAGCAGGTCGGGAGCAGATACGCAGTATTTT.

This CDR3 reads CASRLRDRGIYEQYF. The CDR3 DNA reads as TGTGCCAGCAGACTCCGGGACAGGGGGATCTACGAGCAGTACTTC. The chain uses TRBV28 and TRBJ2-7; TRBD1 matches at 11 bases. The trim removed 6 bases at V and 3 bases at J, leaving 7 bases unmatched. Germline lookup yields CDR1 MDHEN and CDR2 SYDVKM. The CDR3 consists of 15 residues.

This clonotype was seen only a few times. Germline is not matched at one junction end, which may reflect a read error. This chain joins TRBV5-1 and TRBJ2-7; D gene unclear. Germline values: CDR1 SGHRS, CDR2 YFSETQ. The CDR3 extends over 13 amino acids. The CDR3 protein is CASSLEPTYEQYF. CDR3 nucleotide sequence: TGTGCCAGCAGCTTAGAGCCCACCTACGAGCAGTACTTC.

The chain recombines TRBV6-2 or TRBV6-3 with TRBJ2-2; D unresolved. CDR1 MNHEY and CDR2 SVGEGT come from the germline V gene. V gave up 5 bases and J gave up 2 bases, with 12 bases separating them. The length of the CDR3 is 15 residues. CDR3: CASSPLRTNTGELFF. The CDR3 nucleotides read TGTGCCAGCAGTCCGCTCCGAACTAACACCGGGGAGCTGTTTTTT.